This entry lists 31 T cell receptor beta chains sequenced from one sample in a study of naive and memory T cell subsets. The study's findings and limits: A few larger clonotypes appeared in naive repertoires, especially CD8, possibly memory cells re-expressing CD45RA.

For these receptors, no antigen is known. Two oligonucleotides, mixed equimolar, formed the beta constant-region primer covering TRBC1 and TRBC2. The ligated cDNA underwent four PCR rounds using SP2 and nested alpha and beta constant-region primers. TCRdb ran MiXCR on the UMI-ligation and nested PCR reads and lists one entry per CDR3 protein. The profile shows 120,000 to 150,000 distinct CDR3 sequences, approximately 20% of them singletons. The sample taken for sequencing was naive CD8+ T cells from blood. The receptors come from a human donor in good health.

This chain links TRBV21-1 with TRBJ2-7. TRBV21-1 is a recognized pseudogene. The CDR3 loop spans 15 amino acids. The CDR3 region is CASRDASLASYEQYF. DNA for the CDR3: TGTGCCAGCAGGGACGCCTCACTTGCATCCTACGAGCAGTACTTC.

This CDR3 reads CATRIHRAGRGDEQYF. The CDR3 nucleotides read TGTGCCACCAGAATACACAGGGCAGGCCGGGGGGACGAGCAGTACTTC. V and J are TRBV15 and TRBJ2-7; possible D gene TRBD2, 7 bases. Per the germline V gene, CDR1 is LNHNV and CDR2 is YYDKDF (reference sequence). Trimming pared 6 bases from V and 5 bases from J, leaving 23 bases between. This CDR3 spans 16 amino acids.

This clonotype turned up a few times. The chain's CDR3 is CAWSVLPGIEAFF. CDR3 DNA sequence: TGTGCCTGGAGTGTGCTTCCAGGGATTGAAGCTTTCTTT. J is TRBJ1-1 and V is TRBV30; possible D gene TRBD1, 5 bases. The germline V gene encodes CDR1 GTSNPN and CDR2 SVGIG (reference sequence). The CDR3 is 13 residues long. The V end lost 0 bases, the J end lost 7 bases, and 12 bases lay between the germline ends.

This clonotype has a count of ten or more. The chain combines TRBV28 with TRBJ2-3, with D possibly being TRBD2 (6 bases). The CDR3 totals 15 residues. Looked up from germline, CDR1 is MDHEN and CDR2 is SYDVKM. Trimming left V 3 bases short and J 0 bases short, with 10 bases between. The CDR3: CASSFSGASTDTQYF. The CDR3 DNA reads as TGTGCCAGCAGTTTTAGCGGTGCTAGCACAGATACGCAGTATTTT.

The chain combines TRBV28 with TRBJ2-7; 16 nucleotides match TRBD2. The V and J ends lost 5 bases and 1 base, in that order; junction bases with no gene match: 17. The CDR3 runs to 21 residues. CDR1 is MDHEN and CDR2 is SYDVKM in the germline V gene. As DNA, the CDR3 is TGTGCCAGCAGTACTCTCTTCTTTGGGACTAGCGGGAGGGCCGGGTCCTACGAGCAGTACTTC. Translating it yields CASSTLFFGTSGRAGSYEQYF.

The gene calls are TRBV6-2 or TRBV6-3 and TRBJ2-1; possibly TRBD1 for D (6 bases). CDR3 length equals 15 residues. Trimming left V 2 bases short and J 8 bases short, with 16 bases between. Germline V lookup: CDR1 MNHEY, CDR2 SVGEGT. This CDR3 reads CASSYDGAGEYEQFF. CDR3 DNA: TGTGCCAGCAGTTACGATGGGGCAGGGGAGTATGAGCAGTTCTTC.

Ten or more counts support this clonotype. The chain recombines TRBV28 with TRBJ2-7; the match to TRBD2 covers 7 bases. Germline loops: CDR1 MDHEN, CDR2 SYDVKM. Germline trimming cut 4 bases from V and 2 bases from J; bases unmatched to any gene: 5. This CDR3 contains 14 residues. CDR3 loop: CASSSWGGPYEQYF. In DNA form, the CDR3 reads TGTGCCAGCAGTTCGTGGGGGGGACCCTACGAGCAGTACTTC.

The chain combines TRBV9 with TRBJ2-1; D not resolved. Trimming took off 0 bases at V and 2 bases at J, with 9 bases between the two ends. The CDR3 has 15 amino acids. The V gene's germline CDR1 is SGDLS and CDR2 YYNGEE. CDR3 loop: CASSVGQSPYNEQFF. The CDR3 DNA reads TGTGCCAGCAGCGTAGGTCAGAGCCCCTACAATGAGCAGTTCTTC. The whole variable domain, remainder taken from reference TRBV9 and TRBJ2-1, is DSGVTQTPKHLITATGQRVTLRCSPRSGDLSVYWYQQSLDQGLQFLIQYYNGEERAKGNILERFSAQQFPDLHSELNLSSLELGDSALYFCASSVGQSPYNEQFFGPGTRLTVL.

CDR3 in amino acids: CASSATGSYNEQFF. CDR3 coding DNA: TGTGCCAGCAGTGCCACCGGCTCCTACAATGAGCAGTTCTTC. V usage is TRBV9 and J usage is TRBJ2-1, with D unclear. The length of the CDR3 is 14 residues. V was clipped by 5 bases and J by 0 bases, with 9 bases between them. The V gene's germline CDR1 is SGDLS and CDR2 YYNGEE.

The table lists this clonotype with a few counts. The rearrangement joins TRBV28 to TRBJ2-7; D remains unclear. V was cut by 3 bases and J by 4 bases, with 7 bases left in between. The CDR3 spans 12 residues. Germline V gives CDR1 MDHEN, CDR2 SYDVKM. CDR3 region: CASSFYEYEQYF. The DNA of the CDR3 is TGTGCCAGCAGTTTTTACGAATACGAGCAGTACTTC. The full variable domain, completed using reference TRBV28 and TRBJ2-7, is DVKVTQSSRYLVKRTGEKVFLECVQDMDHENMFWYRQDPGLGLRLIYFSYDVKMKEKGDIPEGYSVSREKKERFSLILESASTNQTSMYLCASSFYEYEQYFGPGTRLTVT.

There are many counts of this clonotype. The chain couples TRBV29-1 to TRBJ2-1, with D possibly being TRBD1 or TRBD2 (5 bases each). In germline, CDR1 is SQVTM, CDR2 ANQGSEA. This CDR3 comprises 14 residues. Trimming took off 0 bases at V and 4 bases at J, with 10 bases between the two ends. The chain's CDR3 is CSVEDGTKYNEQFF. For the CDR3, the DNA is TGCAGCGTTGAAGATGGGACCAAATACAATGAGCAGTTCTTC.

This rearrangement joins TRBV11-3 to TRBJ2-2; weak D call: TRBD1 (6 bases). CDR3 length equals 13 residues. Germline CDR1 reads SGHNT; CDR2 reads YENEEA. Trimming cost V 2 bases and J 6 bases, with 7 bases left between them. As DNA, the CDR3 is TGTGCCAGCAGCTTATGGGGGCCCGGGGAGCTGTTTTTT. It specifies CASSLWGPGELFF.

This clonotype was counted ten times or more. This chain connects TRBV14 to TRBJ2-7, with D tentatively TRBD2 (6 bases). The V end was cut by 3 bases, the J end by 3 bases, with 9 bases between. This CDR3 region has 13 residues. The germline CDR1 and CDR2 sequences are SGHDN and FVKESK. The CDR3 coding sequence is TGTGCCAGCAGCCACGGGACTGGCTACGAGCAGTACTTC. This translates into CASSHGTGYEQYF.

The J gene is TRBJ2-1, the V gene TRBV4-3, with D possibly TRBD2 on 7 matching bases. This CDR3 is 17 amino acids long. V was clipped by 2 bases and J by 6 bases, with 20 bases between them. Germline V gene sequence: CDR1 LGHNA, CDR2 YSLEER. The CDR3 DNA sequence: TGCGCCAGCAGCCAAAGGGGGGGCGGGGGTCTAGGCAATGAGCAGTTCTTC. Its translation is CASSQRGGGGLGNEQFF.

V usage is TRBV9 and J usage is TRBJ1-6; no clear D gene. The germline gives CDR1 SGDLS, CDR2 YYNGEE. V lost 3 bases, J lost 6 bases, and 10 bases lay in between. The length of the CDR3 is 14 residues. The CDR3 nucleotides are TGTGCCAGCAGCGCTACAGCTCTTAATTCACCCCTCCACTTT. This gives the protein CASSATALNSPLHF.

This chain uses TRBV9 with TRBJ2-7; no clear D gene. The CDR3 totals 15 residues. Germline V gene sequence: CDR1 SGDLS, CDR2 YYNGEE. The V and J ends lost 0 bases and 1 base respectively, with 11 bases between them. CDR3 nucleotide sequence: TGTGCCAGCAGCGTAGAGGTAGCCCCTTCCTACGAGCAGTACTTC. Protein product: CASSVEVAPSYEQYF.

The gene calls are TRBV2 and TRBJ1-5; tentative D call: TRBD1 (6 bases). Trimming cost V 5 bases and J 0 bases, with 11 bases left between them. CDR1 is SNHLY and CDR2 is FYNNEI in the germline V gene. The CDR3 covers 15 residues. CDR3 bases: TGTGCCAGCAGTCACGACAGGTTTAGCAATCAGCCCCAGCATTTT. Amino acids: CASSHDRFSNQPQHF.

This clonotype was recorded many times. The genes are TRBV29-1 and TRBJ1-2, with D perhaps TRBD1 (5 bases). V gave up 4 bases and J gave up 2 bases, with 11 bases separating them. CDR1 and CDR2 from the germline V gene are SQVTM and ANQGSEA. This CDR3 is 13 amino acids long. The chain's CDR3 is CSVASGTNYGYTF. The CDR3, as DNA: TGCAGCGTTGCCTCTGGGACCAACTATGGCTACACCTTC.

This clonotype appeared a few times. The V and J genes are TRBV27 and TRBJ2-5, with D hard to call. V was shortened by 2 bases and J by 2 bases, with 9 bases between the two germline ends. CDR1 and CDR2 (germline): MNHEY, SMNVEV (reference sequence). The CDR3 is 14 amino acids. The CDR3 region has the DNA TGTGCCAGCAGTTTAAGAGGACCACAAGAGACCCAGTACTTC. This codes for CASSLRGPQETQYF.

V gene TRBV11-2 combines with J gene TRBJ2-3; D is ambiguous. Germline-derived CDR1 and CDR2 are SGHAT and FQNNGV. There are 16 residues in the CDR3. V lost 5 bases to trimming and J lost 1 base, with 16 bases between them. The CDR3 coding sequence is TGTGCCAGCAGCCAAGCGCCGAGTGGGGGCACAGATACGCAGTATTTT. As protein: CASSQAPSGGTDTQYF.

The chain joins TRBV20-1 to TRBJ2-7; maybe TRBD2 (5 bases). In germline, CDR1 is DFQATT, CDR2 SNEGSKA (reference sequence). V gave up 5 bases and J gave up 0 bases, with 17 bases separating them. This CDR3 region has 15 residues. The CDR3 region is CSAENGLDSSYEQYF. DNA of the CDR3: TGCAGTGCTGAAAATGGACTCGATAGCTCCTACGAGCAGTACTTC.

This clonotype was seen a handful of times. The genes are TRBV6-1 and TRBJ1-5, with D perhaps matching TRBD1 (6 bases). CDR1 is MNHNS, CDR2 SASEGT, per germline. V lost 6 bases and J 6 bases, leaving 15 bases between the germline ends. CDR3 size: 14 residues. The CDR3 loop reads CASSKTGLGQPQHF. As DNA, the CDR3 is TGTGCCAGCAGCAAGACAGGTCTCGGTCAGCCCCAGCATTTT.

This clonotype turned up a few times. The chain joins TRBV4-3 to TRBJ2-1; the D is unclear. V gave up 2 bases and J gave up 6 bases, with 8 bases separating them. The CDR3 has 13 residues. Germline V CDR1 and CDR2: LGHNA, YSLEER. The CDR3 protein is CASSQSPPNEQFF. As DNA, the CDR3 is TGCGCCAGCAGCCAAAGTCCCCCCAATGAGCAGTTCTTC.

In its sample, this clonotype was seen a few times. V and J are TRBV25-1 and TRBJ2-1, with D possibly called TRBD1 or TRBD2 (5 bases each). Trimming pared 0 bases from V and 6 bases from J, leaving 21 bases between. Germline lookup yields CDR1 MGHDK and CDR2 SYGVNS. The CDR3 totals 18 residues. The CDR3 here is CASSEYLPADDRGNEQFF. Here the CDR3 DNA reads TGTGCCAGCAGTGAATACCTCCCAGCGGACGATAGGGGCAATGAGCAGTTCTTC.

This clonotype has more than one count but fewer than ten. V usage is TRBV7-9 and J usage is TRBJ1-2, with D possibly being TRBD1 (6 bases). Germline-derived CDR1 and CDR2 are SEHNR and FQNEAQ (reference sequence). The CDR3 extends over 14 amino acids. V gave up 5 bases and J gave up 6 bases, with 16 bases separating them. In DNA form, the CDR3 reads TGTGCCAGCAGCACAAGCCTGGGGGGCGATGGCTACACCTTC. Its translation: CASSTSLGGDGYTF.

This clonotype was counted between two and nine times. The chain combines TRBV7-9 with TRBJ2-1, with TRBD2 matching over 13 bases. The trim removed 4 bases at V and 2 bases at J, leaving 11 bases unmatched. CDR1 is SEHNR and CDR2 is FQNEAQ in the germline V gene (reference sequence). CDR3 length: 19 amino acids. The CDR3 loop is CASSWTSGSLYDAYNEQFF. The CDR3 coding sequence is TGTGCCAGCAGCTGGACTAGCGGGAGTCTGTATGACGCCTACAATGAGCAGTTCTTC.

The chain employs TRBV27 and TRBJ2-2, with 8 positions matching TRBD1. The CDR3 totals 16 residues. CDR1 MNHEY and CDR2 SMNVEV come from the germline V gene (reference sequence). With V trimmed by 5 bases and J by 7 bases, 12 bases remained unmatched. This CDR3 is CASSPTTIQGDGELFF. In DNA, the CDR3 is TGTGCCAGCAGTCCGACAACGATACAGGGGGACGGGGAGCTGTTTTTT.

In its sample, this clonotype was seen a few times. This chain connects TRBV6-5 to TRBJ2-2; 8 nucleotides agree with TRBD1. V shed 4 bases, J shed 7 bases, and the junction held 8 bases outside the gene matches. This CDR3 comprises 15 residues. The germline gives CDR1 MNHEY, CDR2 SVGAGI. The CDR3 DNA follows: TGTGCCAGCAGTTGGGAGCGGACAGGGATCGGGGAGCTGTTTTTT. It translates to CASSWERTGIGELFF.

The CDR3 here is CASSVYRDGANYGYTF. The CDR3 DNA is TGTGCCAGCAGCGTCTACCGGGACGGAGCTAACTATGGCTACACCTTC. The chain has TRBV11-2 and TRBJ1-2; TRBD1 might be the D (5 bases). In germline, CDR1 is SGHAT, CDR2 FQNNGV. With 5 bases removed from V and 0 bases from J, the gap between germline ends came to 16 bases. CDR3 size: 16 residues.

This chain links TRBV5-6 with TRBJ2-1, with 8 bases lining up with TRBD2. This CDR3 region has 14 residues. Germline V gene lookup returns CDR1 SGHDT and CDR2 YYEEEE. Unmatched junction bases numbered 3, after V lost 0 bases and J lost 7 bases. CDR3 DNA: TGTGCCAGCAGCTTGGCTAGCGGGCCAAATGAGCAGTTCTTC. Its translation is CASSLASGPNEQFF.

V is TRBV19 and J is TRBJ1-5; D not certain. The CDR3 extends over 9 amino acids. Germline assignment: CDR1 LNHDA and CDR2 SQIVND (reference sequence). DNA of the CDR3: TGTGCTTTTAATCAGCCCCAGCATTTT. The encoded protein is CAFNQPQHF.